This record looks at one T cell receptor (beta chain) sequence and its context. Its antigen is currently unknown. Every patient underwent thyroid surgery untreated. The data stem from a study of metastatic and nonmetastatic thyroid tumors. On the study more broadly: Peripheral blood and tumor or nodule samples from malignant and benign thyroid patients were compared. Study results and limitations: Patients with malignant thyroid tumors reportedly had significantly higher TCR beta diversity than those with benign nodules, in blood and tumor.

Per the authors' pipeline: A distant-metastasis classifier for papillary thyroid cancer was built using CDR3 differences across clinicopathological groups. TCRdb recomputed clones from the PCR reads via MiXCR. What appears here as the V and J calls and clone size reflects TCRdb's work, not the paper's. Of around 50,000 clones in the sample, roughly a fifth were seen once. Germline-derived CDR1 and CDR2 are KGHDR and SFDVKD. V shed 0 bases and J shed 1 base, with 7 bases lying between them. CDR3 length: 15 amino acids. The chain uses TRBV24-1 and TRBJ2-3, with D possibly TRBD2 on 5 matching bases. The sample comprised blood. The source is a male donor with papillary thyroid cancer or a benign thyroid nodule (not recorded which). Some clones in this sample may be carry-over from other donors' samples. The CDR3 bases are TGTGCCACCAGTGATTTGGTCGGGGGCACAGATACGCAGTATTTT. Protein sequence: CATSDLVGGTDTQYF.